These T cell receptor beta chains were read from a single sample in a study of identical twins. TCRdb fed the 5' RACE reads into MiXCR, producing one record per CDR3 protein. The repertoire holds approximately 1.8 million distinct CDR3 sequences, with less than 40% as singletons. Sequencing input: cord blood. The receptor set was obtained from a newborn girl in good health. Both conserved end residues are part of each CDR3. The D gene is left open where the match is weak. The size of a clone is reported for some rows only, either as once, few or many, or as a class for expanded clones.

V gene: TRBV5-1
D gene: TRBD2
clone size: few
J gene: TRBJ2-4
CDR3 protein: CASSLLGRGAKNIQYF
CDR3 DNA: TGCGCCAGCAGCTTGCTCGGGAGGGGAGCCAAAAACATTCAGTACTTC

V gene: TRBV20-1
D gene: .
clone size: .
J gene: TRBJ2-7
CDR3 protein: CSARDIARTTYNEQYF
CDR3 DNA: TGCAGTGCTAGAGATATCGCCCGTACCACCTACAATGAGCAGTACTTC

V gene: TRBV9
D gene: TRBD2
clone size: few
J gene: TRBJ2-3
CDR3 protein: CAIPAGTNSTDTQYF
CDR3 DNA: TGTGCCATCCCTGCCGGGACTAATAGCACAGATACGCAGTATTTT

V gene: TRBV7-8
D gene: .
clone size: .
J gene: TRBJ1-2
CDR3 protein: CASSAGLDDYTF
CDR3 DNA: TGTGCCAGCAGCGCTGGCCTGGATGACTACACCTTC

V gene: TRBV6-1
D gene: .
clone size: .
J gene: TRBJ2-4
CDR3 protein: CASSEALSGSAVLAKNIQYF
CDR3 DNA: TGTGCCAGCAGTGAAGCGCTTTCAGGTTCTGCAGTCTTAGCCAAAAACATTCAGTACTTC

V gene: TRBV2
D gene: .
clone size: .
J gene: TRBJ2-7
CDR3 protein: CASSDRKTYEQYF
CDR3 DNA: TGTGCCAGCAGTGACAGGAAAACCTACGAGCAGTACTTC

V gene: TRBV9
D gene: .
clone size: few
J gene: TRBJ1-4
CDR3 protein: CASSKTTRSTNEKLFF
CDR3 DNA: TGTGCCAGCAGCAAGACGACACGGAGCACTAATGAAAAACTGTTTTTT

V gene: TRBV3-1
D gene: TRBD2
clone size: few
J gene: TRBJ2-1
CDR3 protein: CASSHRDYRMNEQFF
CDR3 DNA: TGTGCCAGCAGCCACCGGGACTACCGGATGAATGAGCAGTTCTTC

V gene: TRBV24-1
D gene: TRBD2
clone size: .
J gene: TRBJ2-1
CDR3 protein: CATSDLTSGSINEQFF
CDR3 DNA: TGTGCCACCAGTGACCTGACTAGCGGGAGCATCAATGAGCAGTTCTTC

V gene: TRBV12-3/TRBV12-4
D gene: TRBD1
clone size: .
J gene: TRBJ1-3
CDR3 protein: CASSLTGTGPNTIYF
CDR3 DNA: TGTGCCAGCAGTTTGACCGGGACAGGGCCGAACACCATATATTTT

V gene: TRBV20-1
D gene: .
clone size: .
J gene: TRBJ1-2
CDR3 protein: CSADRDNYSYTF
CDR3 DNA: TGCAGTGCTGACCGGGACAACTATAGCTACACCTTC

V gene: TRBV6-6
D gene: TRBD2
clone size: .
J gene: TRBJ2-1
CDR3 protein: CASAGGPSEQFF
CDR3 DNA: TGTGCCAGCGCGGGAGGGCCCAGTGAGCAGTTCTTC

V gene: TRBV27
D gene: .
clone size: .
J gene: TRBJ1-1
CDR3 protein: CASSRGLVFAFF
CDR3 DNA: TGTGCCAGCAGCCGAGGGCTTGTTTTCGCTTTCTTT

V gene: TRBV9
D gene: TRBD1
clone size: .
J gene: TRBJ1-1
CDR3 protein: CASSALLGGGVGTEAFF
CDR3 DNA: TGTGCCAGCAGCGCTCTTCTCGGAGGGGGCGTGGGCACTGAAGCTTTCTTT

V gene: TRBV5-1
D gene: .
clone size: .
J gene: TRBJ1-2
CDR3 protein: CASRLEGPPGDYGYTF
CDR3 DNA: TGCGCCAGCCGCTTGGAAGGGCCCCCGGGGGACTATGGCTACACCTTC

V gene: TRBV3-1
D gene: .
clone size: .
J gene: TRBJ2-7
CDR3 protein: CASSHLNYEQDF
CDR3 DNA: TGTGCCAGCAGCCACTTAAATTACGAGCAGGACTTC

V gene: TRBV7-2
D gene: .
clone size: .
J gene: TRBJ2-5
CDR3 protein: CASSLQREWGETQYF
CDR3 DNA: TGTGCCAGCAGCTTACAACGGGAGTGGGGCGAGACCCAGTACTTC

V gene: TRBV12-3/TRBV12-4
D gene: .
clone size: few
J gene: TRBJ1-1
CDR3 protein: CASRFPGALNTEAFF
CDR3 DNA: TGTGCCAGCAGATTCCCCGGGGCTTTGAACACTGAAGCTTTCTTT

V gene: TRBV18
D gene: .
clone size: .
J gene: TRBJ2-5
CDR3 protein: CASSPAGNSNVETQYF
CDR3 DNA: TGTGCCAGCTCACCGGCAGGGAATTCGAATGTAGAGACCCAGTACTTC

V gene: TRBV20-1
D gene: TRBD2
clone size: few
J gene: TRBJ2-4
CDR3 protein: CSARETSVGKNIQYF
CDR3 DNA: TGCAGTGCTAGAGAAACTAGCGTCGGCAAAAACATTCAGTACTTC

V gene: TRBV3-1
D gene: TRBD2
clone size: .
J gene: TRBJ2-1
CDR3 protein: CASSLRLAPGGQFF
CDR3 DNA: TGTGCCAGCAGCCTGCGACTAGCCCCTGGGGGGCAGTTCTTC

V gene: TRBV9
D gene: .
clone size: once
J gene: TRBJ2-7
CDR3 protein: CASSALASLSYNEQYF
CDR3 DNA: TGTGCCAGCAGCGCTCTAGCCTCCCTCTCCTACAATGAGCAGTACTTC

V gene: TRBV20-1
D gene: TRBD1
clone size: few
J gene: TRBJ2-6
CDR3 protein: CSGQGRSGANVLTF
CDR3 DNA: TGCAGTGGACAGGGTCGCTCTGGGGCCAACGTCCTGACTTTC

V gene: TRBV7-6
D gene: .
clone size: many
J gene: TRBJ1-4
CDR3 protein: CASSRDKNEKLFF
CDR3 DNA: TGTGCCAGCAGCCGGGACAAAAATGAAAAACTGTTTTTT

V gene: TRBV13
D gene: .
clone size: .
J gene: TRBJ2-5
CDR3 protein: CASSFFSGGLYQETQYF
CDR3 DNA: TGTGCCAGCAGCTTCTTTAGTGGGGGCCTGTACCAAGAGACCCAGTACTTC

V gene: TRBV20-1
D gene: .
clone size: .
J gene: TRBJ1-3
CDR3 protein: CSARRRGPGNTIYF
CDR3 DNA: TGCAGTGCTAGGCGTAGGGGACCTGGAAACACCATATATTTT

V gene: TRBV29-1
D gene: .
clone size: .
J gene: TRBJ1-2
CDR3 protein: CSDDQRYGYTF
CDR3 DNA: TGCAGCGACGACCAGAGGTATGGCTACACCTTC

V gene: TRBV28
D gene: .
clone size: few
J gene: TRBJ1-1
CDR3 protein: CASSPPAGTPNTEAFF
CDR3 DNA: TGTGCCAGCAGTCCACCCGCCGGGACCCCAAACACTGAAGCTTTCTTT

V gene: TRBV5-1
D gene: .
clone size: few
J gene: TRBJ1-2
CDR3 protein: CASSLVLGGSGYTF
CDR3 DNA: TGCGCCAGCAGCTTGGTGTTAGGCGGCAGTGGCTACACCTTC

V gene: TRBV10-3
D gene: TRBD1
clone size: once
J gene: TRBJ1-1
CDR3 protein: CAINQGVGFTEAFF
CDR3 DNA: TGTGCCATCAACCAGGGGGTCGGATTCACTGAAGCTTTCTTT

V gene: TRBV7-6
D gene: TRBD2
clone size: many
J gene: TRBJ2-3
CDR3 protein: CASRTLAGDTQYF
CDR3 DNA: TGTGCCAGCAGAACACTAGCGGGCGATACGCAGTATTTT

V gene: TRBV5-1
D gene: TRBD1
clone size: few
J gene: TRBJ1-2
CDR3 protein: CASSRQGQGIYGYTF
CDR3 DNA: TGCGCCAGCAGCCGCCAGGGACAGGGAATCTATGGCTACACCTTC

V gene: TRBV28
D gene: TRBD1
clone size: .
J gene: TRBJ2-2
CDR3 protein: CASSRPGTGGTGELFF
CDR3 DNA: TGTGCCAGCAGTCGACCCGGGACAGGGGGCACCGGGGAGCTGTTTTTT

V gene: TRBV20-1
D gene: .
clone size: .
J gene: TRBJ2-7
CDR3 protein: CSANLPHDSSYEQYF
CDR3 DNA: TGCAGTGCTAACTTGCCGCATGATTCCTCCTACGAGCAGTACTTC

V gene: TRBV13
D gene: TRBD2
clone size: few
J gene: TRBJ2-3
CDR3 protein: CASSCNPSGSSSTDTQYF
CDR3 DNA: TGTGCCAGCAGCTGTAACCCAAGCGGGAGCTCTAGCACAGATACGCAGTATTTT

V gene: TRBV18
D gene: TRBD1
clone size: .
J gene: TRBJ1-2
CDR3 protein: CASSPNQGDYGYTF
CDR3 DNA: TGTGCCAGCTCACCTAATCAGGGGGACTATGGCTACACCTTC

V gene: TRBV10-3
D gene: .
clone size: .
J gene: TRBJ1-1
CDR3 protein: CAISSGANQNTEAFF
CDR3 DNA: TGTGCCATCAGTTCCGGGGCTAACCAGAACACTGAAGCTTTCTTT

V gene: TRBV25-1
D gene: TRBD1
clone size: .
J gene: TRBJ1-3
CDR3 protein: CASSGVRDRGHSWNTIYF
CDR3 DNA: TGTGCCAGCAGTGGGGTTCGGGACAGGGGGCATTCCTGGAACACCATATATTTT

V gene: TRBV29-1
D gene: TRBD1
clone size: .
J gene: TRBJ1-1
CDR3 protein: CSGHPTGGKTEAFF
CDR3 DNA: TGCAGCGGCCATCCGACAGGGGGAAAGACTGAAGCTTTCTTT

V gene: TRBV7-2
D gene: .
clone size: once
J gene: TRBJ2-5
CDR3 protein: CASSSRKREETQYF
CDR3 DNA: TGTGCCAGCAGCTCTCGGAAGCGGGAAGAGACCCAGTACTTC

V gene: TRBV4-1
D gene: TRBD1
clone size: .
J gene: TRBJ2-3
CDR3 protein: CASSQGKTGYSTDTQYF
CDR3 DNA: TGCGCCAGCAGCCAAGGAAAGACAGGGTATAGCACAGATACGCAGTATTTT

V gene: TRBV14
D gene: TRBD2
clone size: .
J gene: TRBJ2-2
CDR3 protein: CASSQFMAVPYTLAERNTGELFF
CDR3 DNA: TGTGCCAGCAGCCAATTTATGGCAGTCCCTTACACCCTAGCGGAGCGGAACACCGGGGAGCTGTTTTTT

V gene: TRBV5-1
D gene: TRBD1
clone size: .
J gene: TRBJ2-3
CDR3 protein: CASSANDRGGDTQYF
CDR3 DNA: TGCGCCAGCAGCGCCAACGACAGGGGAGGAGATACGCAGTATTTT

V gene: TRBV20-1
D gene: TRBD2
clone size: few
J gene: TRBJ2-7
CDR3 protein: CSAFNSGKFYEQYF
CDR3 DNA: TGCAGTGCTTTCAACAGCGGGAAATTCTACGAGCAGTACTTC

V gene: TRBV20-1
D gene: TRBD1
clone size: .
J gene: TRBJ1-1
CDR3 protein: CSVSQGAEAFF
CDR3 DNA: TGCAGTGTTTCACAGGGGGCTGAAGCTTTCTTT

V gene: TRBV11-2
D gene: .
clone size: .
J gene: TRBJ1-3
CDR3 protein: CASSFGALSGNTIYF
CDR3 DNA: TGTGCCAGCAGCTTCGGGGCCCTCTCTGGAAACACCATATATTTT

V gene: TRBV5-1
D gene: TRBD1
clone size: .
J gene: TRBJ2-1
CDR3 protein: CASSSSRGYSYNEQFF
CDR3 DNA: TGCGCCAGCAGCTCCTCCAGGGGGTATTCCTACAATGAGCAGTTCTTC

V gene: TRBV3-1
D gene: TRBD2
clone size: few
J gene: TRBJ2-7
CDR3 protein: CASSQETSGLYEQYF
CDR3 DNA: TGTGCCAGCAGCCAAGAAACTAGCGGGTTATACGAGCAGTACTTC

V gene: TRBV12-3/TRBV12-4
D gene: .
clone size: .
J gene: TRBJ1-1
CDR3 protein: CASSSDRYTEAFF
CDR3 DNA: TGTGCCAGCAGCTCCGACAGATACACTGAAGCTTTCTTT

V gene: TRBV4-2
D gene: TRBD1
clone size: few
J gene: TRBJ1-2
CDR3 protein: CASSQDREGYGYTF
CDR3 DNA: TGTGCCAGCAGCCAGGACAGGGAAGGGTATGGCTACACCTTC

V gene: TRBV28
D gene: .
clone size: few
J gene: TRBJ2-6
CDR3 protein: CASSVLLHSGANVLTF
CDR3 DNA: TGTGCCAGCAGTGTCCTGTTGCACTCTGGGGCCAACGTCCTGACTTTC

V gene: TRBV5-6
D gene: .
clone size: .
J gene: TRBJ2-3
CDR3 protein: CASSLGPPRGDTQYF
CDR3 DNA: TGTGCCAGCAGCTTGGGACCCCCCCGAGGGGATACGCAGTATTTT

V gene: TRBV28
D gene: TRBD2
clone size: few
J gene: TRBJ2-5
CDR3 protein: CASSSRTSLKTQYF
CDR3 DNA: TGTGCCAGCAGTTCACGGACTAGCCTGAAGACCCAGTACTTC

V gene: TRBV6-2/TRBV6-3
D gene: .
clone size: many
J gene: TRBJ2-7
CDR3 protein: CASSLLDYEQYF
CDR3 DNA: TGTGCCAGCAGTTTGTTGGATTACGAGCAGTACTTC

V gene: TRBV5-1
D gene: .
clone size: .
J gene: TRBJ1-2
CDR3 protein: CASSLEAGSFYGYTF
CDR3 DNA: TGCGCCAGCAGCTTGGAGGCAGGGAGTTTCTATGGCTACACCTTC

V gene: TRBV21-1
D gene: .
clone size: .
J gene: TRBJ2-3
CDR3 protein: CASSKSVPVCPDTQYF
CDR3 DNA: TGTGCCAGCAGCAAAAGTGTGCCAGTGTGCCCAGATACGCAGTATTTT

V gene: TRBV9
D gene: .
clone size: .
J gene: TRBJ2-1
CDR3 protein: CASSVATSSPYNEQFF
CDR3 DNA: TGTGCCAGCAGCGTAGCTACTAGCAGTCCCTACAATGAGCAGTTCTTC

V gene: TRBV7-9
D gene: .
clone size: once
J gene: TRBJ1-4
CDR3 protein: CASSLAPGRYEKLFF
CDR3 DNA: TGTGCCAGCAGCTTAGCGCCGGGTCGGTATGAAAAACTGTTTTTT

V gene: TRBV2
D gene: TRBD1
clone size: .
J gene: TRBJ2-2
CDR3 protein: CASSGTGAYTGELFF
CDR3 DNA: TGTGCCAGCAGTGGGACAGGGGCATACACCGGGGAGCTGTTTTTT